Reported below is one T cell receptor (beta chain). One end of the junction fails to match germline, which may point to a read error. This specimen belongs to a study of blood T cell repertoires in COVID-19. About the study: COVID-19 samples from acute and convalescent phases originated in the United States, Italy and Spain. PBMCs, B-cell-depleted T cells, or T cells provided the cDNA or gDNA that made up the material.

Data came from immunoSEQ multiplex PCR; TCRdb stores just in-frame clones and leaves some out. The data contain approximately 440,000 clones, more than 70% of them seen just once; the ten biggest clones take up 10% to 15%. Germline V CDR1 and CDR2: LNHDA, SQIVND (reference sequence). This CDR3 comprises 13 residues. The V and J genes are TRBV19 and TRBJ2-1; D remains ambiguous. The receptor was isolated from a woman aged 50 to 60 with COVID-19, enrolled during active disease. Source material: peripheral blood. The CDR3 sequence is CASSPGSSNEQFF. DNA of the CDR3: TGTGCCAGTAGTCCCGGGTCCTCCAATGAGCAGTTCTTC.